A single sample is the source of the 30 T cell receptor beta chains below, sequenced in a study of blood T cell repertoires in COVID-19. Only in-frame clones appear in the TCRdb table, and some are missing; sequencing was by immunoSEQ multiplex PCR. Of about 260,000 clones in the sample, 80% to 90% were seen once. The specimen was PBMCs or T cells enriched from blood (not recorded which). These receptors were taken from a man aged 25-45 years with acute COVID-19.

The V gene is TRBV18, the J gene TRBJ1-4, with D tentatively TRBD1 (6 bases). V lost 5 bases, J lost 4 bases, and 14 bases lay in between. CDR3 length: 15 residues. Per the germline V gene, CDR1 is KGHSH and CDR2 is LQKENI. DNA of the CDR3: TGTGCCAGCTCATTATCGACAGGCTTTAATGAAAAACTGTTTTTT. This translates into CASSLSTGFNEKLFF.

This chain joins TRBV19 and TRBJ1-3; 8 bases agree with TRBD1. This CDR3 contains 16 residues. From germline, CDR1 is LNHDA and CDR2 SQIVND (reference sequence). Unmatched junction bases numbered 6, after V lost 3 bases and J lost 2 bases. The CDR3, as DNA: TGTGCCAGTAGTATCAAACAGGGGGAAGCTGGAAACACCATATATTTT. Translation: CASSIKQGEAGNTIYF.

Only one count was recorded for this clone. V gene TRBV27 combines with J gene TRBJ1-5; the D gene is possibly TRBD1 (6 bases). The CDR3 is 15 residues long. Deletions cut 6 bases from V and 1 base from J, with 13 bases between. CDR1 and CDR2 from the germline V gene are MNHEY and SMNVEV (reference sequence). The CDR3 reads CASSNRVDSNQPQHF. CDR3 coding DNA: TGTGCCAGCAGCAACAGGGTAGACAGCAATCAGCCCCAGCATTTT.

The genes are TRBV25-1 and TRBJ2-2; D not certain. The CDR3 loop spans 15 amino acids. Trimming cost V 5 bases and J 0 bases, with 10 bases left between them. CDR1 and CDR2 (germline): MGHDK, SYGVNS. The CDR3 is CASSPRGANTGELFF. DNA for the CDR3: TGTGCCAGCAGTCCACGAGGCGCGAACACCGGGGAGCTGTTTTTT.

The CDR3 bases are TGTGCCAGCAGCCCCCGGGACAGAGACACCATATATTTT. Residues: CASSPRDRDTIYF. This chain uses TRBV7-9 with TRBJ1-3, with 7 nucleotides matching TRBD1. Trimming took 5 bases from V and 8 from J; bases not matched to a gene: 6. This CDR3 is 13 amino acids long. CDR1 and CDR2 from the germline V gene are SEHNR and FQNEAQ (reference sequence).

This clone was observed at least ten times. The rearrangement joins TRBV7-9 to TRBJ2-1; 7 nucleotides line up with TRBD2. CDR1 is SEHNR, CDR2 FQNEAQ, per germline (reference sequence). V lost 4 bases and J lost 6; bases outside the gene matches: 6. This CDR3 is built from 14 residues. CDR3 sequence: CASSSNLAANEQFF. CDR3 in DNA: TGTGCCAGCAGCTCGAATCTAGCGGCCAATGAGCAGTTCTTC.

The genes are TRBV11-3 and TRBJ2-1; no definite D call. The CDR3 is 13 amino acids. Between the trimmed V and J ends, which lost 5 bases and 8 bases, there was a span of 13 bases. Germline V gene lookup returns CDR1 SGHNT and CDR2 YENEEA. The CDR3 coding sequence is TGTGCCAGCAGCCGCGTATTCCTTTATGAGCAGTTCTTC. Translating gives CASSRVFLYEQFF.

The CDR3 DNA reads as TGTGCCATCAGTGAGAGCCAGCGGGAGTACAATGAGCAGTTCTTC. It codes for CAISESQREYNEQFF. This chain links TRBV10-3 with TRBJ2-1; 8 nucleotides agree with TRBD2. This CDR3 spans 15 amino acids. Looked up from germline, CDR1 is ENHRY and CDR2 is SYGVKD. J gave up 4 bases and V 2 bases, and 4 bases lay outside the gene matches.

A word on this clone: Distinct nucleotide sequences in the sample also encode this CDR3. The V call is TRBV15, the J call TRBJ1-5; 8 positions match TRBD1. V lost 3 bases to trimming and J lost 6 bases; unmatched junction nucleotides: 4. This CDR3 has 14 amino acids. The germline gives CDR1 LNHNV, CDR2 YYDKDF (reference sequence). CDR3 nucleotide sequence: TGTGCCACCAGCAGGCAGGGGGCCGGTCAGCCCCAGCATTTT. This sequence encodes CATSRQGAGQPQHF.

The chain is built from TRBV10-3 and TRBJ2-1, with 11 bases fitting TRBD2. V lost 8 bases to trimming and J lost 2 bases; unmatched junction nucleotides: 5. This CDR3 has 15 residues. CDR1 is ENHRY and CDR2 is SYGVKD in the germline V gene. The CDR3 region is CAIGTSGNTYNEQFF. The CDR3 bases are TGTGCCATCGGGACTAGCGGAAACACCTACAATGAGCAGTTCTTC.

This chain links TRBV6-5 with TRBJ1-6; D unresolved. Germline loops: CDR1 MNHEY, CDR2 SVGAGI. This CDR3 comprises 15 residues. V was clipped by 5 bases and J by 7 bases, with 15 bases between them. CDR3 amino acids: CASSTLGVLNSPLHF. CDR3 bases: TGTGCCAGCAGTACTTTGGGCGTTTTAAATTCACCCCTCCACTTT.

V is TRBV11-2 and J is TRBJ2-7; D remains unclear. V lost 1 base and J 1 base, leaving 8 bases between the germline ends. CDR1 and CDR2 (germline): SGHAT, FQNNGV. This CDR3 is 14 amino acids long. CDR3 DNA sequence: TGTGCCAGCAGCTTAGCTCTCCTGTCCTACGAGCAGTACGTC. This translates into CASSLALLSYEQYV.

This clone was detected many times. V usage is TRBV11-3 and J usage is TRBJ1-1, with a possible D match to TRBD1 (6 bases). The CDR3 is 13 amino acids. Trimming left V 5 bases short and J 2 bases short, with 9 bases between. Germline V gene data show CDR1 as SGHNT and CDR2 as YENEEA. Written as DNA, the CDR3 is TGTGCCAGCAGCCAGGACAGAAACACTGAAGCTTTCTTT. Its protein is CASSQDRNTEAFF.

V is TRBV7-9 and J is TRBJ2-1; TRBD2 matches at 8 bases. After removal of 7 bases from V and 4 bases from J, the junction contained 12 bases not matched to a gene. The CDR3 sequence is 16 residues long. Per the germline V gene, CDR1 is SEHNR and CDR2 is FQNEAQ (reference sequence). CDR3 loop: CASINGGALGYNEQFF. The CDR3 DNA reads as TGTGCCAGCATTAACGGGGGGGCCCTCGGATACAATGAGCAGTTCTTC.

J is TRBJ2-7 and V is TRBV28, with 8 bases identical to TRBD1. V shed 5 bases, J shed 6 bases, and the junction held 15 bases outside the gene matches. Germline V CDR1 and CDR2: MDHEN, SYDVKM. CDR3 size: 16 residues. For the CDR3, the DNA is TGTGCCAGCAGTATGCTCATCTTAGGACAGGGTAGCGAGCAGTACGTC. This encodes CASSMLILGQGSEQYV.

The V and J genes are TRBV12-2 and TRBJ2-7; TRBD1, the table's D call, lacks a check against the DNA. TRBV12-2 is labeled a pseudogene. The CDR3 has 14 amino acids. The CDR3 region is CASRLGQARREQYV. CDR3 in DNA: TGTGCAAGTCGCCTGGGACAGGCTCGGCGGGAGCAGTACGTC.

The genes are TRBV9 and TRBJ2-5; tentative D call: TRBD1 (6 bases). Trimming cost V 3 bases and J 3 bases, with 12 bases left between them. CDR1 is SGDLS and CDR2 is YYNGEE in the germline V gene. CDR3 length: 14 amino acids. CDR3 sequence reads: CASSGYRTEETQYF. CDR3 nucleotides: TGTGCCAGCAGCGGCTACCGGACAGAAGAGACCCAGTACTTC.

The chain links TRBV19 to TRBJ1-1; possible D gene TRBD1, 6 bases. Germline V gene lookup returns CDR1 LNHDA and CDR2 SQIVND (reference sequence). Deletions cut 5 bases from V and 0 bases from J, with 10 bases between. The CDR3 totals 14 residues. CDR3 coding DNA: TGTGCCAGTAGTCTTACAGGGCTGAACACTGAAGCTTTCTTT. Translation gives CASSLTGLNTEAFF.

The chain recombines TRBV11-2 with TRBJ2-1; 7 nucleotides line up with TRBD2. Trimming removed 4 bases from V and 0 bases from J; junction bases left unmatched: 9. CDR1 and CDR2 (germline): SGHAT, FQNNGV. The CDR3 covers 17 residues. The CDR3 is CASSSTTSAYSYNEQFF. The CDR3 DNA reads as TGTGCCAGCAGCTCCACCACTAGCGCCTACTCCTACAATGAGCAGTTCTTC.

This clone was counted ten times or more. The chain is built from TRBV6-1 and TRBJ2-3, with 10 bases fitting TRBD2. The germline gives CDR1 MNHNS, CDR2 SASEGT. Losses at the gene ends were 2 bases for V and 2 bases for J; bases not matched to a gene: 1. The CDR3 has 15 amino acids. The CDR3 is CASSELAGDTDTQYF. CDR3 coding DNA: TGTGCCAGCAGTGAACTAGCGGGGGACACAGATACGCAGTATTTT.

A few counts support this clone. The rearrangement uses TRBV27 and TRBJ1-2, with D possibly TRBD1 on 5 matching bases. Trimming took 3 bases from V and 7 from J, leaving 15 bases between them. From germline, CDR1 is MNHEY and CDR2 SMNVEV (reference sequence). This CDR3 has 14 amino acids. CDR3 bases: TGTGCCAGCAGTTTGTGGGGCGATCAATCTGGCTACACCTTC. Translating it yields CASSLWGDQSGYTF.

The V gene is TRBV5-4, the J gene TRBJ2-5, with 8 bases identical to TRBD2. Per the germline V gene, CDR1 is SGHNT and CDR2 is YYREEE (reference sequence). The CDR3 contains 15 residues. V lost 4 bases and J lost 5; bases outside the gene matches: 10. CDR3 nucleotide sequence: TGTGCCAGCAGCCAGGGACTAGTCTCGCGGGAGACCCAGTACTTC. Amino acids: CASSQGLVSRETQYF.

Of note for this clone: At one of its ends the junction is not consistent with the germline gene, which may arise from a read error. V usage is TRBV5-1 and J usage is TRBJ2-2; 8 positions match TRBD1. This CDR3 is 16 amino acids long. From germline, CDR1 is SGHRS and CDR2 YFSETQ. For the CDR3, the DNA is TGTGCCAGCAGGCTCCCCGGGACAGGGAACACCGGGGAGCTGTTTTTT. Amino acids: CASRLPGTGNTGELFF.

This clone was seen just once. The gene calls are TRBV11-3 and TRBJ1-1; tentative D call: TRBD1 (6 bases). The CDR3 runs 13 residues. Trimming removed 7 bases at V and 5 bases at J, with 14 bases between. Germline assignment: CDR1 SGHNT and CDR2 YENEEA. CDR3 coding DNA: TGTGCCAGCACCCGGTGGGGGCAGACTGAAGCTTTCTTT. Protein: CASTRWGQTEAFF.

The V call is TRBV19, the J call TRBJ2-5; the match to TRBD1 covers 9 bases. J gave up 5 bases and V 6 bases, and 4 bases lay outside the gene matches. The CDR3 extends over 13 amino acids. Germline CDR1 reads LNHDA; CDR2 reads SQIVND (reference sequence). The CDR3 spells CASRDRGLETQYF. In DNA, the CDR3 is TGTGCCAGTAGGGACAGGGGTTTGGAGACCCAGTACTTC.

V gene TRBV5-5 combines with J gene TRBJ1-1, with D hard to call. V was pared by 0 bases and J by 3 bases, with 9 bases between. The CDR3 spans 14 residues. Germline lookup yields CDR1 SGHKS and CDR2 YYEKEE (reference sequence). Here the CDR3 reads CASSLDSGYTEAFF. CDR3 sequence (DNA): TGTGCCAGCAGCTTGGATTCAGGCTACACTGAAGCTTTCTTT.

The chain carries TRBV30 and TRBJ2-7; 8 bases align to TRBD2. CDR3 size: 13 residues. Trimming cost V 3 bases and J 0 bases; bases outside gene matches: 1. CDR1 and CDR2 (germline): GTSNPN, SVGIG (reference sequence). CDR3 sequence (DNA): TGTGCCTGGAGCGGGAGGGCCTCCTACGAGCAGTACGTC. It codes for CAWSGRASYEQYV.

This chain joins TRBV13 and TRBJ2-1; 10 nucleotides line up with TRBD2. Per germline, CDR1 PRHDT and CDR2 FYEKMQ (reference sequence). CDR3 length: 20 amino acids. Trimming removed 10 bases from V and 4 bases from J; junction bases left unmatched: 25. The CDR3 spells CATLRVGDTNGLAVYNEQFF. In DNA, the CDR3 is TGTGCCACCCTACGCGTGGGGGACACAAACGGACTAGCGGTTTACAATGAGCAGTTCTTC.

This chain joins TRBV5-4 and TRBJ2-2; TRBD2 agrees at 8 bases. V gave up 5 bases and J gave up 9 bases; unmatched junction bases: 12. Per the germline V gene, CDR1 is SGHNT and CDR2 is YYREEE (reference sequence). The length of the CDR3 is 15 residues. For the CDR3, the DNA is TGTGCCAGCAGTCATAACGGCGGGGGGCCCCGGGAGCTGTTTTTT. The encoded protein is CASSHNGGGPRELFF. Complete variable domain (other parts from reference TRBV5-4 and TRBJ2-2): ETGVTQSPTHLIKTRGQQVTLRCSSQSGHNTVSWYQQALGQGPQFIFQYYREEENGRGNFPPRFSGLQFPNYSSELNVNALELDDSALYLCASSHNGGGPRELFFGEGSRLTVL.

V and J are TRBV6-2 or TRBV6-3 and TRBJ1-1; D not resolved. Trimming stripped 0 bases from V and 0 bases from J, with 14 bases between. There are 17 residues in the CDR3. The germline CDR1 and CDR2 sequences are MNHEY and SVGEGT. The CDR3 protein is CASSYSSGGSMNTEAFF. The CDR3 DNA is TGTGCCAGCAGTTACTCTTCGGGAGGTAGTATGAACACTGAAGCTTTCTTT.